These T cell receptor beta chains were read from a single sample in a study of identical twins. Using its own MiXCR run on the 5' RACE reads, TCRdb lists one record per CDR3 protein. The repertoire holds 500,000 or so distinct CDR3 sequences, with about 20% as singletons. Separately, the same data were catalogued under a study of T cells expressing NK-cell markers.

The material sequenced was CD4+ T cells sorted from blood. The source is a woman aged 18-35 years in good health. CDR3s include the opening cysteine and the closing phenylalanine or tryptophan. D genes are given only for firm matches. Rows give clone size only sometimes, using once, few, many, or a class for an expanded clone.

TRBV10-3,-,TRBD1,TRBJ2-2,TGTGCCATCAAGCCGACAGGGACCGGGGAGCTGTTTTTT,CAIKPTGTGELFF
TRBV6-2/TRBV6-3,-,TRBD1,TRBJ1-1,TGTGCCAGCACCAAATCGGGGCACAGGGGGAACACTGAAGCTTTCTTT,CASTKSGHRGNTEAFF
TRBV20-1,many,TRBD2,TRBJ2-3,TGCAGTGCTAGGGCGCCGGGACTAGCGAAAGATACGCAGTATTTT,CSARAPGLAKDTQYF
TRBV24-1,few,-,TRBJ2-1,TGTGCCACCAGTGAAGGTAAGGGGTACAATGAGCAGTTCTTC,CATSEGKGYNEQFF
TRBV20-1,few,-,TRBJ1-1,TGCAGTGCTAGGGGGGGCAGTGGTGCCACTGAAGCTTTCTTT,CSARGGSGATEAFF
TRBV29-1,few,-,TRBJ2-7,TGCAGCGTTGACGGGAAGGGTCCCTACGAGCAGTACTTC,CSVDGKGPYEQYF
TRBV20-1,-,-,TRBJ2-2,TGCAGTGCTAGTGCAACAGGGTTGGGGGAGCTGTTTTTT,CSASATGLGELFF
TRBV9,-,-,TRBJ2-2,TGTGCCAGCAGCGTAGAACTAGCCGCGAACACCGGGGAGCTGTTTTTT,CASSVELAANTGELFF
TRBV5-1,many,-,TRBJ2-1,TGCGCCAGCAGCTTGGATCGGACATCGTACAATGAGCAGTTCTTC,CASSLDRTSYNEQFF
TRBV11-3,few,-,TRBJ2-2,TGTGCCAGCAGCTTGGGGGTGCCATCAAGGCCCGGGGAGCTGTTTTTT,CASSLGVPSRPGELFF
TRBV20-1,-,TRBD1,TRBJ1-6,TGCAGTGCTACGGACAGGGGGGATTCACCCCTCCACTTT,CSATDRGDSPLHF
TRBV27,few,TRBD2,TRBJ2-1,TGTGCCAGCGCATATAGCGGGGTTACCTACAATGAGCAGTTCTTC,CASAYSGVTYNEQFF
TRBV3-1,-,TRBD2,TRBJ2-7,TGTGCCAGCAGCCAAGAGGGGGCTAGCGGGAGCAGCGAGCAGTACTTC,CASSQEGASGSSEQYF
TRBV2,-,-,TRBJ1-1,TGTGCCAGCAGAAACGACAGGAACGCTGAAGCTTTCTTT,CASRNDRNAEAFF
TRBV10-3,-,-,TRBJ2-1,TGTGCCATCAGAGCCCAGGGGCGGGATGAGCAGTTCTTC,CAIRAQGRDEQFF
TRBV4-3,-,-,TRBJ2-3,TGCGCCAGCTCCCGACTAGAGGGGGATACGCAGTATTTT,CASSRLEGDTQYF
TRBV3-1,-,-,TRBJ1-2,TGTGCCAGCAGCCAAGGCAGGGCAACCCCTTTTGGCTACACCTTC,CASSQGRATPFGYTF
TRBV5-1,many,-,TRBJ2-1,TGCGCCAGCGACGGGGGTAGTTACAATGAGCAGTTCTTC,CASDGGSYNEQFF
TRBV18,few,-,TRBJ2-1,TGTGCCAGCTCACCATCGACTAGTTTCTCCTACAATGAGCAGTTCTTC,CASSPSTSFSYNEQFF
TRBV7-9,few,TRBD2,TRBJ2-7,TGTGCCAGCAGCTTTAACGTTCGCGGGAGGCGTTACGAGCAGTACTTC,CASSFNVRGRRYEQYF
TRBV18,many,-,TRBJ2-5,TGTGCCAGCAGCCCCTCGGAGACCCAGTACTTC,CASSPSETQYF
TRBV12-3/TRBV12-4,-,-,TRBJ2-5,TGTGCCAGCAGCCGACGGTACCAAGAGACCCAGTACTTC,CASSRRYQETQYF
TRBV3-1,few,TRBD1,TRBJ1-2,TGTGCCAGCAGCAGAGAGGACAGGGGCTATGGCTACACCTTC,CASSREDRGYGYTF
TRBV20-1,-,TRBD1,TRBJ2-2,TGCAGCGCTAGGGACAGGACCTTGGGCACCGGGGAGCTGTTTTTT,CSARDRTLGTGELFF
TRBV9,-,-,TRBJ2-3,TGTGCCAGCAGCACCTTCTTACACACAGATACGCAGTATTTT,CASSTFLHTDTQYF